This TCR beta chain stems from a study of T-cell reconstitution after alpha-beta-depleted transplantation in children (dated by TCRdb to about 2016). For context, the study as a whole: T-cell immune reconstitution after TCRalphabeta/CD19-depleted allogeneic hematopoietic cell transplantation in children was quantitatively tracked in the study by means of TCR repertoire profiling. Overall results and qualifications from the work: The high TCRbeta diversity at day 60 in some patients was ascribed to recipient T cells and intrathymic progenitors that had survived conditioning. Over the following months the frequencies of hyperexpanded clones went down, and after one year T-cell counts and TCRbeta diversity were mostly credited to newly produced T cells. Apparently early alphabetaT-cell count recovery about two months after transplant reportedly relied on only several hundred rapidly expanded clones derived from non-depleted graft cells.

The protocol used for the library was PCR. Sequencing instrument: Illumina HiSeq 2500. TCR libraries were prepared with molecular barcoding, using unique molecular identifiers to normalize TCRbeta repertoire quantification. TCRdb's own reprocessing of the public reads used fastp at Q25 and MiXCR and kept productive beta chains. Each CDR3 protein gets just one entry, which takes the most common genes and DNA from the rows behind it. For this sample there are 600,000 or so distinct CDR3 sequences; about 21% appear just once. 13% to 15% of the sample comes from the top ten. The treatment or condition label for this specimen denotes: allogeneic hematopoietic cell transplantation with graft depleted of TCRalphabeta T cells and CD19 B cells. TCRalphabeta/CD19-depleted allogeneic hematopoietic cell grafts were given to the transplant recipients, all of whom were children. Note on this clonotype: Its antigen remains unidentified. Base qualities are not at hand, and no much larger clone is one base apart.

From the cysteine through the phenylalanine, the CDR3 covers 15 amino acids. The entry retains the CDR3 DNA only, 45 bases that are in frame from base 1. The junction carries 8 bases between V and J, which are trimmed by 2 bases and 0 bases respectively. From a lookup of the germline V gene, CDR1 and CDR2 are MNHEY and SVGAGI. This receptor chain uses TRBV6-5 and TRBJ1-3, and the D gene may be TRBD1, 5 bases matching. The origin of this receptor is a boy in the first two years of life who had a stem cell transplant for acute myeloid leukemia, so the T cells may come from the graft donor. The sequencing used PBMCs, mostly from graft donor cells, collected 360 days after TCRalphabeta/CD19-depleted stem cell transplant. The encoded CDR3 is CASSYEGSSGNTIYF. The nucleotide sequence reads as follows: TGTGCCAGCAGTTACGAGGGGAGCTCTGGAAACACCATATATTTT.